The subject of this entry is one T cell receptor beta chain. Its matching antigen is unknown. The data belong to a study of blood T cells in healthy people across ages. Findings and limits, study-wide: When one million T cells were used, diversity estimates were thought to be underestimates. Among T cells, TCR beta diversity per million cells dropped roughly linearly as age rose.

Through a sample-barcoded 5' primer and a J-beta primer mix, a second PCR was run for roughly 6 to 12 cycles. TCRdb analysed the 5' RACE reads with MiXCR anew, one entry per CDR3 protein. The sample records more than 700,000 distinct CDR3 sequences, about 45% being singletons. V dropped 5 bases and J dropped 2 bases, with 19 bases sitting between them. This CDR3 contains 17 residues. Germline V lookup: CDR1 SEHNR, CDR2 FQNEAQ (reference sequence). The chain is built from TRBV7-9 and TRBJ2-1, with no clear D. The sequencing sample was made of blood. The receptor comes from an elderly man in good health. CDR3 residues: CASSPFRRVPTYNEQFF. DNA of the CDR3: TGTGCCAGCAGCCCCTTCCGAAGGGTCCCAACCTACAATGAGCAGTTCTTC.